The present entry profiles one T cell receptor beta chain with its context. The data stem from a study of blood T cell repertoires in COVID-19. About the study: Sites across the United States, Italy and Spain contributed samples from acute and convalescent COVID-19.

Method: immunoSEQ multiplex PCR; TCRdb's copy keeps in-frame clones and lacks some. This table has around 280,000 clones, roughly 89% appearing once. V dropped 4 bases and J dropped 8 bases, with 15 bases sitting between them. The CDR3 totals 13 residues. Germline CDR1 and CDR2: SGHRS and YFSETQ. The source is a woman between 25 and 40 years old with COVID-19, enrolled during active disease. Sequencing was done on a sample of peripheral blood. The chain uses TRBV5-1 and TRBJ1-2; D gene unclear. This CDR3 is CASSPLKVGGYTF. CDR3 coding DNA: TGCGCCAGCAGCCCACTCAAGGTGGGCGGCTACACCTTC.